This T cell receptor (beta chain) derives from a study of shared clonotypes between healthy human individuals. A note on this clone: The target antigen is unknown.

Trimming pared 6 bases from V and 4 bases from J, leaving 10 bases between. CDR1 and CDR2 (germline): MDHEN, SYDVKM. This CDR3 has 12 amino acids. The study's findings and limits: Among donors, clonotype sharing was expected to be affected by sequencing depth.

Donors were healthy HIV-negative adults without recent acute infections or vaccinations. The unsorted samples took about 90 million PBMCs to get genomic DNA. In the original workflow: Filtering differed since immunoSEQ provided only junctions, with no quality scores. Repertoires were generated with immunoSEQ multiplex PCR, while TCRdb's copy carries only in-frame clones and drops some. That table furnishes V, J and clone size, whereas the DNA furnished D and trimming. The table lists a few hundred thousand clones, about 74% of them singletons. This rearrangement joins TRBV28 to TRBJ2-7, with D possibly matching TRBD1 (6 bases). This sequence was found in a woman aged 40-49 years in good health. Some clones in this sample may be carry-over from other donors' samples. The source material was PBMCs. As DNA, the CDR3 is TGTGCCAGCAGGCCACAGGGTTACGAGCAGTACTTC. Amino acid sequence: CASRPQGYEQYF.